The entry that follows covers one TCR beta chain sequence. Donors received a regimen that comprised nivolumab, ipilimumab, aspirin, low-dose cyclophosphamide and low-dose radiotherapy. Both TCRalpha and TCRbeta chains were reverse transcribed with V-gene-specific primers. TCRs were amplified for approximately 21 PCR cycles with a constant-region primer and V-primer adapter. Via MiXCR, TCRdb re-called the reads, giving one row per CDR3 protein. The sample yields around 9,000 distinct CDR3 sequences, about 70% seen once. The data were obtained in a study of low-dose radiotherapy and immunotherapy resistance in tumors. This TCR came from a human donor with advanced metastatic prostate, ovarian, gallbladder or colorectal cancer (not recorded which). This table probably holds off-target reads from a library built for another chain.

CDR3 in DNA: TGTGCCATCGGGCCTCGGGGGGCCGCGGTTGGCGAGCAGTACTTC. It is translated as CAIGPRGAAVGEQYF. The genes are TRBV10-3 and TRBJ2-7, with D possibly being TRBD2 (7 bases). CDR1 ENHRY and CDR2 SYGVKD come from the germline V gene. The CDR3 runs to 15 residues. Deletions cut 8 bases from V and 6 bases from J, with 23 bases between.